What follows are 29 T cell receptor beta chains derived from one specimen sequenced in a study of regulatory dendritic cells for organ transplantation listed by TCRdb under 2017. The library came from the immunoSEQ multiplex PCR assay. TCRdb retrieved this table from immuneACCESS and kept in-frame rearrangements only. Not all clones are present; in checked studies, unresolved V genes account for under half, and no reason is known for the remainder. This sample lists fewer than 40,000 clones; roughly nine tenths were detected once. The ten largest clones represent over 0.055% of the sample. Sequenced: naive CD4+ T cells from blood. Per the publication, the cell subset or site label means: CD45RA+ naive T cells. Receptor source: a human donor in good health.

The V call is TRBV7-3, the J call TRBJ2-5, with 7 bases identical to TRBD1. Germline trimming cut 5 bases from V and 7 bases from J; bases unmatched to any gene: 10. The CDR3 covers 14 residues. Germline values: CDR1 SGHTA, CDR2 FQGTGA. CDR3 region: CASSPGTARGTQYF. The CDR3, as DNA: TGTGCCAGCAGCCCCGGGACAGCCCGGGGGACCCAGTACTTC. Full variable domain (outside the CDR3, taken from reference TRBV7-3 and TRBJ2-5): GAGVSQTPSNKVTEKGKYVELRCDPISGHTALYWYRQSLGQGPEFLIYFQGTGAADDSGLPNDRFFAVRPEGSVSTLKIQRTERGDSAVYLCASSPGTARGTQYFGPGTRLLVL.

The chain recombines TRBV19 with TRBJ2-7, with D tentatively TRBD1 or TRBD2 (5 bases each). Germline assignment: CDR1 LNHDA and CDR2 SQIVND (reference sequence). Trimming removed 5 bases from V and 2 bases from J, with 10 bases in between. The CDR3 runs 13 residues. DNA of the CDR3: TGTGCCAGTAGTCGACCGGGACCCTACGAGCAGTACTTC. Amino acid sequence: CASSRPGPYEQYF. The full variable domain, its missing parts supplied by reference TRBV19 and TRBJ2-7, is DGGITQSPKYLFRKEGQNVTLSCEQNLNHDAMYWYRQDPGQGLRLIYYSQIVNDFQKGDIAEGYSVSREKKESFPLTVTSAQKNPTAFYLCASSRPGPYEQYFGPGTRLTVT.

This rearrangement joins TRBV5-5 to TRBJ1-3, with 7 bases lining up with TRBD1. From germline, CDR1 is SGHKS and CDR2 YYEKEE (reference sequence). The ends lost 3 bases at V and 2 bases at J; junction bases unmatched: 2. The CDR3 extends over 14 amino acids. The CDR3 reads CASSSQGAGNTIYF. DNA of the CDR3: TGTGCCAGCAGCTCCCAGGGGGCTGGAAACACCATATATTTT.

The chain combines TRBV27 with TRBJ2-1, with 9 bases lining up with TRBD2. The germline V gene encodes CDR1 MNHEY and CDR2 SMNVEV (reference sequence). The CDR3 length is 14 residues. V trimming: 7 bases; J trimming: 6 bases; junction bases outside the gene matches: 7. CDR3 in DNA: TGTGCCAGCACCGCGGGACTAGCCGGCAATGAGCAGTTCTTC. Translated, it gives CASTAGLAGNEQFF.

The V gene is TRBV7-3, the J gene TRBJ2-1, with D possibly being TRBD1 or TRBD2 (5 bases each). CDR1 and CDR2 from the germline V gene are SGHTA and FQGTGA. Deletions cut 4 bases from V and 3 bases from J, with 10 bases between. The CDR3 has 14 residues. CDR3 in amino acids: CASSSWDGYNEQFF. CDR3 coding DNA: TGTGCCAGCAGCTCTTGGGACGGCTACAATGAGCAGTTCTTC.

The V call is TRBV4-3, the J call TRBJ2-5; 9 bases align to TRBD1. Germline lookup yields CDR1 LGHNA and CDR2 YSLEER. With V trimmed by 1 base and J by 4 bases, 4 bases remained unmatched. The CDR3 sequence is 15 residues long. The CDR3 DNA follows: TGCGCCAGCAGCCAAGGGGACAGGGCGGGAGAGACCCAGTACTTC. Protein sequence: CASSQGDRAGETQYF.

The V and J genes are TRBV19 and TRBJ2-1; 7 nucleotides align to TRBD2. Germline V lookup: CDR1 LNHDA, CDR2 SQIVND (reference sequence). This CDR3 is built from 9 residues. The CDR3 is CAAGSAQFF. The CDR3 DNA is TGTGCAGCGGGATCCGCCCAGTTCTTC. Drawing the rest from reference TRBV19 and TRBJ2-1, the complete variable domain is DGGITQSPKYLFRKEGQNVTLSCEQNLNHDAMYWYRQDPGQGLRLIYYSQIVNDFQKGDIAEGYSVSREKKESFPLTVTSAQKNPTAFYLCAAGSAQFFGPGTRLTVL.

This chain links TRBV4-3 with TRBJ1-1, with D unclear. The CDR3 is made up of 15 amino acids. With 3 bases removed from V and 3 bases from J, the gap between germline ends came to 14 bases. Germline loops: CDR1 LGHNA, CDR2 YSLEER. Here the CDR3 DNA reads TGCGCCAGCAGCCAGGAAACATGGGGAGACACTGAAGCTTTCTTT. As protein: CASSQETWGDTEAFF.

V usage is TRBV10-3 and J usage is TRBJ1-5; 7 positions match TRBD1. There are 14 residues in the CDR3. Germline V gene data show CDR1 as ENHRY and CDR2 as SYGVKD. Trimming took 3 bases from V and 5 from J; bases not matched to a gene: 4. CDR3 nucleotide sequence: TGTGCCATCAGTGACTCGGACAGGTATCAGCCCCAGCATTTT. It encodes CAISDSDRYQPQHF.

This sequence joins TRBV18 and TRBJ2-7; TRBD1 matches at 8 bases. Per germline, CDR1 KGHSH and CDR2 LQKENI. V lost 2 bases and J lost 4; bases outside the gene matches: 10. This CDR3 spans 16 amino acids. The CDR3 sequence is CASSPRVNRGEYEQYF. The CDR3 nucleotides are TGTGCCAGCTCACCAAGGGTAAACAGGGGGGAATACGAGCAGTACTTC.

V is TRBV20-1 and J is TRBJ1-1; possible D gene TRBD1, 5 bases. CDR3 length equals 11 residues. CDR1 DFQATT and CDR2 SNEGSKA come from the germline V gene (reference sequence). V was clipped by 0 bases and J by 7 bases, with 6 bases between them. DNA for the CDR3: TGCAGTGCTAGAGAAGACAGTGAAGCTTTCTTT. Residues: CSAREDSEAFF.

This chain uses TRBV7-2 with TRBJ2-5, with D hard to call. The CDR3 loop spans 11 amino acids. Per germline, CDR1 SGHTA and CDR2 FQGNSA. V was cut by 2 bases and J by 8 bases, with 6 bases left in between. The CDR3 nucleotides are TGTGCCAGCAGCTTATTGAGAACCCAGTACTTC. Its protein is CASSLLRTQYF.

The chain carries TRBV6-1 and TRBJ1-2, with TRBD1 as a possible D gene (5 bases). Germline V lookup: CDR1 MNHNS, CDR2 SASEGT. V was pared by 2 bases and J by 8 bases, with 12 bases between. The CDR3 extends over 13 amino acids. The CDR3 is CASSESPWGGYTF. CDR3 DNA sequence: TGTGCCAGCAGTGAAAGCCCTTGGGGCGGCTACACCTTC.

The CDR3 loop is CASRQGLGGYTF. CDR3 DNA: TGTGCCAGCAGACAGGGGTTGGGCGGCTACACCTTC. The rearrangement joins TRBV28 to TRBJ1-2; 7 bases are shared with TRBD1. The V gene's germline CDR1 is MDHEN and CDR2 SYDVKM. The trim removed 6 bases at V and 8 bases at J, leaving 6 bases unmatched. The CDR3 is 12 amino acids.

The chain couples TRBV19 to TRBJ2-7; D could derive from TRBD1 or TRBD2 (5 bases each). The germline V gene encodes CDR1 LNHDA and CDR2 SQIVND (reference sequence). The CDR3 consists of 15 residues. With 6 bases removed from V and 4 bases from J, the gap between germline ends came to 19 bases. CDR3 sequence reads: CASRPSGPNQYEQYF. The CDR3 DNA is TGTGCCAGTAGGCCGTCGGGACCGAACCAATACGAGCAGTACTTC.

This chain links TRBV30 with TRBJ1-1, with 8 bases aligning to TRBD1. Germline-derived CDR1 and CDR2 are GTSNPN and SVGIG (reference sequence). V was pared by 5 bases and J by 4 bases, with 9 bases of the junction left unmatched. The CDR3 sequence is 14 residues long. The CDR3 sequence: CAWEPGQVSTEAFF. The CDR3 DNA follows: TGTGCCTGGGAGCCGGGACAGGTTTCCACTGAAGCTTTCTTT.

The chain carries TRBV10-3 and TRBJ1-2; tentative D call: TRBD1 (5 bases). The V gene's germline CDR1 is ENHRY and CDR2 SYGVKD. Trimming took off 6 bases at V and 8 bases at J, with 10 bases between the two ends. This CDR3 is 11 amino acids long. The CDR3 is CAISPGDGYTF. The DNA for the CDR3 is TGTGCCATCAGCCCCGGGGACGGCTACACCTTC.

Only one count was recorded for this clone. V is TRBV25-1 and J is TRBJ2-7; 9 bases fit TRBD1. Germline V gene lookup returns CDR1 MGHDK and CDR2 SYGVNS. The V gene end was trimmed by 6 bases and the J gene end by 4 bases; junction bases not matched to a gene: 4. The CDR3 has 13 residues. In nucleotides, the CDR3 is TGTGCCAGCAGCGTGACAGGGGGTTACGAGCAGTACTTC. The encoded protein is CASSVTGGYEQYF.

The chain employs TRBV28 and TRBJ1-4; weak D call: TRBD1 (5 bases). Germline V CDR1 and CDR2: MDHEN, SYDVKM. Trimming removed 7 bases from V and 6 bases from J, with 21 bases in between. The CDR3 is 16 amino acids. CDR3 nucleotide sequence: TGTGCCAGCACTAGTACCAGTGGTCGGGGGGATGAAAAACTGTTTTTT. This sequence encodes CASTSTSGRGDEKLFF.

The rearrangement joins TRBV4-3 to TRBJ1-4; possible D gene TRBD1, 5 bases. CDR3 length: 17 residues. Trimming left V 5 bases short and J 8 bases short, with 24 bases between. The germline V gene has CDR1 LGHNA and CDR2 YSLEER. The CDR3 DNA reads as TGCGCCAGCAGCGATTTTTTTCCGGGGCAGGGAGGGGAAAAACTGTTTTTT. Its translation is CASSDFFPGQGGEKLFF.

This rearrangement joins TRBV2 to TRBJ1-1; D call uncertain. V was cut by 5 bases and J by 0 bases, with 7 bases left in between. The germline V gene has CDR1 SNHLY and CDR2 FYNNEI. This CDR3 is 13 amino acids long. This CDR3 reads CASSLDMNTEAFF. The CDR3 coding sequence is TGTGCCAGCAGTTTGGATATGAACACTGAAGCTTTCTTT.

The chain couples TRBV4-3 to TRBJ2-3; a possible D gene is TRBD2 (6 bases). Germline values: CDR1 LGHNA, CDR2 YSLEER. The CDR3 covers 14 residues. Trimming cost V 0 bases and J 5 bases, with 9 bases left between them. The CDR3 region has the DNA TGCGCCAGCAGCCAAGACGCGGGGCGAGATACGCAGTATTTT. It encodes CASSQDAGRDTQYF.

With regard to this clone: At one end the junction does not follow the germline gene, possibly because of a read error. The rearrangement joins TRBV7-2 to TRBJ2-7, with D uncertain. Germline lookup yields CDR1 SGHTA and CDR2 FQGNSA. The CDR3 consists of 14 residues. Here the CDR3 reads CASRFALSSYEQYF. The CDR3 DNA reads TGTGCCAGCCGCTTCGCGTTAAGCTCCTACGAGCAGTACTTC.

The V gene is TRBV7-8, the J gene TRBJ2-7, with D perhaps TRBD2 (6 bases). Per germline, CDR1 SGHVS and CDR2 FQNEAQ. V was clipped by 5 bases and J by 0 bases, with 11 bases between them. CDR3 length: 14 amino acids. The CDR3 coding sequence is TGTGCCAGCAGCGTGCGGGACGGCTCCTACGAGCAGTACTTC. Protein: CASSVRDGSYEQYF.

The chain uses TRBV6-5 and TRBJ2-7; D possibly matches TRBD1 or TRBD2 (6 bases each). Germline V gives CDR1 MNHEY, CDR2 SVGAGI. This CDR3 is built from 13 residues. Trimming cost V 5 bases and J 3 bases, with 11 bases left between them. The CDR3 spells CASSIGGHYEQYF. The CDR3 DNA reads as TGTGCCAGCAGTATAGGGGGGCACTACGAGCAGTACTTC.

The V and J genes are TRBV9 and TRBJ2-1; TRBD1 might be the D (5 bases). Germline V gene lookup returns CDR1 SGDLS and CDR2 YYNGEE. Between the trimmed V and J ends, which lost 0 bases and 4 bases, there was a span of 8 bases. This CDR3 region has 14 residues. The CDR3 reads CASSVGQSYNEQFF. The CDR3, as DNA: TGTGCCAGCAGCGTAGGACAGTCTTACAATGAGCAGTTCTTC.

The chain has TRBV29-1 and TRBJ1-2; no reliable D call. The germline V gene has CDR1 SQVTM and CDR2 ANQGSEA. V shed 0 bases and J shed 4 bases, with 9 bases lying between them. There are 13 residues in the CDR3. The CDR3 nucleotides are TGCAGCGTTGAAGATGAGGGTCGCTATGGCTACACCTTC. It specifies CSVEDEGRYGYTF.

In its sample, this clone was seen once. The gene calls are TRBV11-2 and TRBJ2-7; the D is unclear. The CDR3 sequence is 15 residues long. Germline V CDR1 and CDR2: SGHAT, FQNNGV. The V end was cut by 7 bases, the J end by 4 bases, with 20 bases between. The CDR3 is CASIPVYGGPYEQYF. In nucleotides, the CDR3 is TGTGCCAGCATACCCGTCTATGGCGGCCCGTACGAGCAGTACTTC. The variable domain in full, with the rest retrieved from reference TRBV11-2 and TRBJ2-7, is EAGVAQSPRYKIIEKRQSVAFWCNPISGHATLYWYQQILGQGPKLLIQFQNNGVVDDSQLPKDRFSAERLKGVDSTLKIQPAKLEDSAVYLCASIPVYGGPYEQYFGPGTRLTVT.

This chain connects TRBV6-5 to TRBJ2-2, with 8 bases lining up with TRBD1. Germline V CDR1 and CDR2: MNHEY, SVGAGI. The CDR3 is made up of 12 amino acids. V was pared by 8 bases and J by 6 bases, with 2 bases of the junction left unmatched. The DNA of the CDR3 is TGTGCCAGCTCACAGGGGGCCGGGGAGCTGTTTTTT. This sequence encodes CASSQGAGELFF.